This T cell receptor beta chain derives from a study of beta chain features in type 1 diabetes. Study-wide results and limits: In the patient group, naive, central memory and Treg TCRB repertoires seemed more alike than in the healthy donor group. A potential influence of HLA type upon TCRB rearrangement remained unresolved herein. The VDJ junctions of type 1 diabetes patients carried fewer insertions and more deletions.

This clone has a handful of counts. The antigen remains undetermined. The authors reverse transcribed all of the isolated RNA, so sequencing captured expressed TCRB transcripts. Produced via immunoSEQ multiplex PCR; TCRdb's table is partial and in-frame only. The sample has over 500,000 clones, roughly a sixth seen once; the top ten hold around 0.1%. Germline V lookup: CDR1 MGHDK, CDR2 SYGVNS. CDR3 length: 15 residues. Trimming cost V 8 bases and J 2 bases; bases outside gene matches: 9. The receptor's source is a man younger than 35 in good health. V and J are TRBV25-1 and TRBJ2-7, with 10 bases fitting TRBD2. Sequenced material: naive CD4+ T cells from blood. This chain's CDR3 is CASRLSSGSPYEQYF. Written as DNA, the CDR3 is TGTGCCAGCCGGCTGTCTAGCGGGAGCCCCTACGAGCAGTACTTC.